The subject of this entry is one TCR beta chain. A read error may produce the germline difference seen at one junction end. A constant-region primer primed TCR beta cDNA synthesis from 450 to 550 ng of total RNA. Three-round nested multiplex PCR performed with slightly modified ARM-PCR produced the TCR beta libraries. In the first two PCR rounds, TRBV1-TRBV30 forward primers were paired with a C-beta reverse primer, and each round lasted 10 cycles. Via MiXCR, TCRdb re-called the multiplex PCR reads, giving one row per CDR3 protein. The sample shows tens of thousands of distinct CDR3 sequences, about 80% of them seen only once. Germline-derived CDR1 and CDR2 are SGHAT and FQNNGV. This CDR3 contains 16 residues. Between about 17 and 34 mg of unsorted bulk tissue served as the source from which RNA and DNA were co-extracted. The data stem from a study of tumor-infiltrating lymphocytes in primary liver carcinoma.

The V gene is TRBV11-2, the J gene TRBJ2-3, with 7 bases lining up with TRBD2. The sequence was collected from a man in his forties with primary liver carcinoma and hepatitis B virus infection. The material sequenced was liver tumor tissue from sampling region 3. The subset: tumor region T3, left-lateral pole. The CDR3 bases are TGTGCCAGCAGCCCCCCGACTTGCGGGAGCACAGATACACAGTATTTT. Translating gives CASSPPTCGSTDTQYF.